The T cell receptor beta chain described here comes from a study of blood T cells in healthy people across ages. Germline V lookup: CDR1 SGHTA, CDR2 FQGNSA. This CDR3 is 18 amino acids long. Trimming took off 5 bases at V and 0 bases at J, with 22 bases between the two ends. Next came a second PCR, run for roughly 6 to 11 cycles, which used a sample-barcoded 5' primer along with a J-beta primer mix. TCRdb redid the calling of the 5' RACE reads with MiXCR, one entry per CDR3 protein. The sample carries 1.5 million to 2 million distinct CDR3 sequences, 30% to 40% recorded once. This receptor was obtained from a human donor in good health. The sequencing input was blood. This chain connects TRBV7-2 to TRBJ1-2; weak D call: TRBD1 (5 bases). CDR3 residues: CASSPAAGGTTANYGYTF. CDR3 bases: TGTGCCAGCAGCCCCGCGGCGGGGGGTACCACGGCTAACTATGGCTACACCTTC.